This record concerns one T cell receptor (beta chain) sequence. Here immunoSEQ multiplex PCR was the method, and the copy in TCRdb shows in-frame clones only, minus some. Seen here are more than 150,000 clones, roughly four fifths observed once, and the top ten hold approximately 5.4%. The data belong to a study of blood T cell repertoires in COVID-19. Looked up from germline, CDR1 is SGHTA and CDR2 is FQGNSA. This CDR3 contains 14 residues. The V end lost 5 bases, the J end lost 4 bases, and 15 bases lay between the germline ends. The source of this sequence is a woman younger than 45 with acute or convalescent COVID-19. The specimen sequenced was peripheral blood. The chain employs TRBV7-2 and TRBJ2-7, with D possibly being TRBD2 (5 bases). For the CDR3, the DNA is TGTGCCAGCAGCCATTCCGGGATCGTTTACGAGCAGTACTTC. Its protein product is CASSHSGIVYEQYF.